This T cell receptor (beta chain) was obtained from a study of blood T cell repertoires in COVID-19. About the research overall: Samples taken during acute and convalescent COVID-19 were collected in the United States, Italy and Spain.

With 3 bases removed from V and 0 bases from J, the gap between germline ends came to 18 bases. The CDR3 consists of 18 residues. Germline CDR1 is MDHEN and CDR2 is SYDVKM. One Seattle source followed patients from active infection through their disease course. As handled by the study authors: Amplification with reference gene primers provided the estimates of nucleated cell counts. Sequencing used immunoSEQ multiplex PCR; TCRdb keeps in-frame clones, though not all of them. The DNA gave D and trimming, while V, J and clone size come from that table. Of more than 200,000 clones in the sample, approximately 78% were seen once.

The chain combines TRBV28 with TRBJ1-3; weak D call: TRBD1 (5 bases). Source material: peripheral blood. The source is a woman aged 80 or over with COVID-19, enrolled during active disease. CDR3 sequence: CASSFRGVPSVSGNTIYF. In nucleotides, the CDR3 is TGTGCCAGCAGTTTCCGGGGGGTGCCTAGTGTCTCTGGAAACACCATATATTTT.